Below, 14 T cell receptor beta chains from the same sample are listed, as sequenced in a study of post-analysis software for immune sequencing data (dated by TCRdb to about 2015). Overall study outcomes, separate from this receptor: Four to six TRBV segments, including TRBV5-6, TRBV5-1 and TRBV20-1, were significantly more frequent in patients than controls.

No antigen has been identified for these receptors. The library was obtained by PCR. The instrument was an Illumina HiSeq 2500. Unique molecular identifiers were incorporated into TCR beta cDNA libraries to reduce PCR and sequencing biases. The public reads were run again by TCRdb, first through fastp at Q25 and then through MiXCR, and only productive beta chains were kept. Entries that share a CDR3 protein sequence are merged under the most common genes and DNA. For this sample the table gives hundreds of thousands of distinct CDR3 sequences, of which around 40% were detected only once. The top ten hold 9.5% to 13% of the sample. The sequenced sample consisted of blood. These receptors all stem from a girl aged 10-17 years with multiple sclerosis.

Only a few counts were recorded for this clonotype. The rearrangement links TRBV28 to TRBJ2-5; the D is unclear. The J call may not be correct, given that the DNA end is closer to TRBJ2-7. The germline V gene has CDR1 MDHEN and CDR2 SYDVKM. This CDR3 contains 16 residues. CDR3 amino acids: CASSLLPGYKDYEQYF. In DNA, the CDR3 is TGTGCCAGCAGTTTACTTCCAGGCTACAAAGACTACGAGCAGTACTTC.

V usage is TRBV29-1 and J usage is TRBJ2-1; 14 bases are a match to TRBD2. Germline trimming cut 4 bases from V and 2 bases from J; bases unmatched to any gene: 4. Looked up from germline, CDR1 is SQVTM and CDR2 is ANQGSEA. The CDR3 consists of 16 residues. In nucleotides, the CDR3 is TGCAGCGTTGGGGGACTAGCGGGAGAGCCCTACAATGAGCAGTTCTTC. As protein: CSVGGLAGEPYNEQFF.

This clonotype occurred a few times. Here the CDR3 reads CSAPPGTHLYGYTF. The CDR3 bases are TGCAGTGCTCCCCCCGGGACTCACCTTTATGGCTACACCTTC. The chain recombines TRBV20-1 with TRBJ1-2; perhaps TRBD1 as D (5 bases). The CDR3 has 14 residues. Trimming stripped 5 bases from V and 5 bases from J, with 18 bases between. Germline values: CDR1 DFQATT, CDR2 SNEGSKA (reference sequence).

The chain couples TRBV28 to TRBJ2-1, with 11 bases lining up with TRBD2. V was pared by 3 bases and J by 9 bases, with 13 bases of the junction left unmatched. The germline V gene encodes CDR1 MDHEN and CDR2 SYDVKM. This CDR3 region has 17 residues. As DNA, the CDR3 is TGTGCCAGCAGTTTGGCCCGTGATAGCGGGAGGGCTGGTGAGCAGTTCTTC. It encodes CASSLARDSGRAGEQFF.

The chain recombines TRBV20-1 with TRBJ2-7, with 9 bases lining up with TRBD1. The CDR3 runs 14 residues. CDR1 and CDR2 from the germline V gene are DFQATT and SNEGSKA (reference sequence). V was clipped by 3 bases and J by 6 bases; unmatched bases: 9. The CDR3 sequence is CSASTGTGRSEQYF. The CDR3 DNA sequence: TGCAGTGCTAGTACCGGGACAGGGCGTAGCGAGCAGTACTTC.

V gene TRBV20-1 combines with J gene TRBJ2-1; TRBD2 aligns across 14 bases. The CDR3 spans 15 residues. With 1 base clipped from V and 9 bases from J, the junction kept 5 bases outside the gene matches. Germline V gives CDR1 DFQATT, CDR2 SNEGSKA (reference sequence). DNA for the CDR3: TGCAGTGCTAGAGCGGGGACTAGCGGGAGCAGTGAGCAGTTCTTC. This encodes CSARAGTSGSSEQFF.

In its sample, this clonotype was seen a few times. The chain has TRBV20-1 and TRBJ2-1; 9 bases fit TRBD2. Losses at the gene ends were 2 bases for V and 9 bases for J; bases not matched to a gene: 11. The CDR3 is 15 amino acids. The V gene's germline CDR1 is DFQATT and CDR2 SNEGSKA (reference sequence). CDR3 coding DNA: TGCAGTGCTAGATCTGCGGGAGGGCGGGGTTTTGAGCAGTTCTTC. Its translation is CSARSAGGRGFEQFF.

This chain uses TRBV29-1 with TRBJ2-7; 10 nucleotides align to TRBD1. Germline values: CDR1 SQVTM, CDR2 ANQGSEA. V shed 4 bases, J shed 2 bases, and the junction held 5 bases outside the gene matches. CDR3 size: 14 residues. This chain's CDR3 is CSVGQGASTYEQYF. CDR3 nucleotides: TGCAGCGTTGGACAGGGGGCATCCACCTACGAGCAGTACTTC.

This clonotype was picked up a small number of times. The V and J genes are TRBV4-2 and TRBJ2-1; D might be TRBD1 (5 bases). V was clipped by 0 bases and J by 5 bases, with 14 bases between them. The CDR3 consists of 16 residues. Germline V lookup: CDR1 LGHNA, CDR2 YNFKEQ. The CDR3 nucleotides read TGTGCCAGCAGCCAAGAGGCAGGGTTAACCCACAATGAGCAGTTCTTC. Its protein is CASSQEAGLTHNEQFF.

This clonotype came up a few times. A junction boundary mismatches the germline segment, possibly from a read error. This chain uses TRBV27 with TRBJ2-7; 8 bases line up with TRBD2. The CDR3 contains 19 residues. The V gene's germline CDR1 is MNHEY and CDR2 SMNVEV (reference sequence). The CDR3 is CTSSLIGTGILAAYYEQYF. In DNA, the CDR3 is TGTACCAGCAGTTTAATTGGGACGGGGATACTAGCGGCCTACTACGAGCAGTACTTC.

About this clonotype itself: Relative to the germline gene, one junction end is altered; a read error may explain this. V usage is TRBV20-1 and J usage is TRBJ2-7; 11 bases are a match to TRBD1. CDR1 is DFQATT, CDR2 SNEGSKA, per germline (reference sequence). CDR3 length: 14 amino acids. The CDR3 bases are TGCAATGCTAGAGATGGACAGGGGGCAGACGAGCAGTACTTC. Translated, it gives CNARDGQGADEQYF.

This clonotype was picked up one time. The chain joins TRBV6-5 to TRBJ2-1, with 9 bases that match TRBD1. The CDR3 is 15 amino acids. The junction had 10 bases not matched to a gene; V was cut back by 6 bases and J by 7 bases. Germline CDR1 and CDR2: MNHEY and SVGAGI. The CDR3 nucleotides read TGTGCCAGCAGGGAACAGGGGGCCGGGAAGAATGAGCAGTTCTTC. Protein sequence: CASREQGAGKNEQFF.

The chain combines TRBV5-1 with TRBJ2-1; tentatively, D is TRBD2 (6 bases). Gene TRBJ2-7 matches the end of the DNA better, so the J call may be wrong. This CDR3 contains 17 residues. Germline V gene lookup returns CDR1 SGHRS and CDR2 YFSETQ. The CDR3 here is CASSPSGGLAAYNEQYF. The DNA for the CDR3 is TGCGCCAGCAGCCCCTCCGGGGGTCTAGCCGCCTACAATGAGCAGTACTTC.

The chain recombines TRBV5-5 with TRBJ1-2, with unresolved D. V lost 4 bases, J lost 0 bases, and 13 bases lay in between. Germline lookup yields CDR1 SGHKS and CDR2 YYEKEE (reference sequence). CDR3 length equals 15 residues. The CDR3 DNA reads as TGTGCCAGCAGCGCCTTTAGGGAGGCTAACTATGGCTACACCTTC. This codes for CASSAFREANYGYTF. The variable domain in full, with the rest retrieved from reference TRBV5-5 and TRBJ1-2, is DAGVTQSPTHLIKTRGQQVTLRCSPISGHKSVSWYQQVLGQGPQFIFQYYEKEERGRGNFPDRFSARQFPNYSSELNVNALLLGDSALYLCASSAFREANYGYTFGSGTRLTVV.